This TCR beta chain originates from a study of beta chain features in type 1 diabetes. General study points: Resolution of whether HLA type affects TCRB rearrangement was not achieved here. Highly expressing activated T cells could be over-counted with a cDNA template.

Every donor had blood drawn once into heparin, around 120 mL on average. This CDR3 is built from 14 residues. Trimming removed 0 bases from V and 8 bases from J, with 14 bases in between. Germline CDR1 SGHRS, CDR2 YFSETQ. About this clone: Its antigen is unknown.

As every portion of the isolated RNA was reverse transcribed, the sequencing read expressed TCRB transcripts. Using immunoSEQ multiplex PCR, the repertoire was profiled, and TCRdb retains in-frame clones only, with some absent. The data show over 500,000 clones, with roughly 15% seen just once and roughly 0.098% held by the top ten. The sample taken for sequencing was naive CD4+ T cells from blood. The chain employs TRBV5-1 and TRBJ1-1; no clear D gene. This receptor was taken from a man between 18 and 29 years old in good health. In DNA, the CDR3 is TGCGCCAGCAGCTTGGTGAACAGCGAAAGCGAAGCTTTCTTT. Encoded protein: CASSLVNSESEAFF. Full variable domain (outside the CDR3, taken from reference TRBV5-1 and TRBJ1-1): KAGVTQTPRYLIKTRGQQVTLSCSPISGHRSVSWYQQTPGQGLQFLFEYFSETQRNKGNFPGRFSGRQFSNSRSEMNVSTLELGDSALYLCASSLVNSESEAFFGQGTRLTVV.